Below are 29 T cell receptor beta chains sequenced from a single sample in a study of blood T cell repertoires in COVID-19. The method was immunoSEQ multiplex PCR; TCRdb's version includes in-frame clones alone and lacks a portion of them. The sample contains roughly 200,000 clones, about 86% of which appear only once. What was sequenced was PBMCs or T cells enriched from blood (not recorded which). These receptor sequences come from a woman in her thirties or forties with acute COVID-19.

This clone has just one count. The chain links TRBV27 to TRBJ1-1, with 10 positions matching TRBD1. The CDR3 totals 13 residues. Germline V gene sequence: CDR1 MNHEY, CDR2 SMNVEV (reference sequence). V trimming: 0 bases; J trimming: 11 bases; junction bases outside the gene matches: 3. The CDR3 nucleotides are TGTGCCAGCAGTTTATCGCCGGGACAGGGGGCTTTCTTT. Translation: CASSLSPGQGAFF.

The chain has TRBV6-1 and TRBJ2-7, with D unclear. Looked up from germline, CDR1 is MNHNS and CDR2 is SASEGT. The CDR3 runs to 15 residues. Trimming stripped 3 bases from V and 0 bases from J, with 12 bases between. CDR3 sequence (DNA): TGTGCCAGCAGTGACCGTGTCCCCAGCTCCTACGAGCAGTACTTC. Translating it yields CASSDRVPSSYEQYF.

This sequence joins TRBV29-1 and TRBJ2-4; TRBD2 might be the D (6 bases). Germline V gene sequence: CDR1 SQVTM, CDR2 ANQGSEA. Trimming left V 7 bases short and J 9 bases short, with 16 bases between. This CDR3 comprises 12 residues. The CDR3 coding sequence is TGCAGCGGTGCCTCTGAGGAGGGCATTCAGTACTTC. Translating it yields CSGASEEGIQYF.

The chain uses TRBV29-1 and TRBJ2-1; D not certain. The V and J ends lost 3 bases and 11 bases respectively, with 8 bases between them. The CDR3 has 10 residues. In germline, CDR1 is SQVTM, CDR2 ANQGSEA. CDR3 nucleotide sequence: TGCAGCGTTGACCGGGTTAAGCAGTTCTTC. Translating it yields CSVDRVKQFF.

This chain joins TRBV5-4 and TRBJ2-7; 8 nucleotides line up with TRBD2. CDR1 and CDR2 from the germline V gene are SGHNT and YYREEE (reference sequence). This CDR3 has 16 residues. With 4 bases clipped from V and 3 bases from J, the junction kept 12 bases outside the gene matches. In DNA, the CDR3 is TGTGCCAGCAGCCGCGGACTGACTAGCGCAGACTACGAGCAGTACTTC. This encodes CASSRGLTSADYEQYF.

This rearrangement joins TRBV2 to TRBJ2-3; 11 bases match TRBD1. The CDR3 sequence is 15 residues long. CDR1 SNHLY and CDR2 FYNNEI come from the germline V gene. V shed 7 bases, J shed 1 base, and the junction held 4 bases outside the gene matches. CDR3 amino acids: CASTRTGGGTDTQYF. The DNA of the CDR3 is TGTGCCAGCACTCGGACAGGGGGCGGCACAGATACGCAGTATTTT.

This clone was seen just once. The chain couples TRBV13 to TRBJ1-3, with D maybe TRBD1 (6 bases). The CDR3 runs 15 residues. The germline CDR1 and CDR2 sequences are PRHDT and FYEKMQ (reference sequence). V was cut by 3 bases and J by 0 bases, with 9 bases left in between. CDR3 DNA: TGTGCCAGCAGCTTCCAGGGGAGCTCTGGAAACACCATATATTTT. This codes for CASSFQGSSGNTIYF.

V gene TRBV7-6 combines with J gene TRBJ2-5, with 9 bases aligning to TRBD2. This CDR3 is built from 15 residues. The V segment lost 7 bases and the J segment 4 bases; nucleotides outside the gene matches: 10. Germline loops: CDR1 SGHVS, CDR2 FNYEAQ. This CDR3 reads CASTFASGTLETQYF. CDR3 coding DNA: TGTGCCAGCACCTTCGCTAGCGGGACCTTAGAGACCCAGTACTTC.

The chain has TRBV19 and TRBJ2-5; 13 positions agree with TRBD2. Germline-derived CDR1 and CDR2 are LNHDA and SQIVND (reference sequence). The J segment lost 5 bases and the V segment lost 4 bases, leaving 10 bases of the junction unmatched. The CDR3 extends over 17 amino acids. CDR3 DNA: TGTGCCAGTAGTACGGCTGGACTAGCGGGAGTGTTTGAGACCCAGTACTTC. It specifies CASSTAGLAGVFETQYF.

The CDR3 loop is CASSLKSGYEQYF. The CDR3 bases are TGTGCCAGCAGTTTAAAGTCGGGCTACGAGCAGTACTTC. V usage is TRBV27 and J usage is TRBJ2-7; D gene uncertain. Germline V gene sequence: CDR1 MNHEY, CDR2 SMNVEV (reference sequence). The CDR3 is 13 amino acids. V was shortened by 2 bases and J by 3 bases, with 8 bases between the two germline ends.

V is TRBV2 and J is TRBJ2-1, with 12 positions matching TRBD2. Germline V lookup: CDR1 SNHLY, CDR2 FYNNEI. CDR3 length equals 16 residues. The V gene end was trimmed by 3 bases and the J gene end by 3 bases; junction bases not matched to a gene: 3. The CDR3 is CASSETSGSYYNEQFF. The CDR3 DNA is TGTGCCAGCAGTGAGACTAGCGGGAGTTACTACAATGAGCAGTTCTTC. Full variable domain (rest looked up from reference TRBV2 and TRBJ2-1): EPEVTQTPSHQVTQMGQEVILRCVPISNHLYFYWYRQILGQKVEFLVSFYNNEISEKSEIFDDQFSVERPDGSNFTLKIRSTKLEDSAMYFCASSETSGSYYNEQFFGPGTRLTVL.

The chain carries TRBV9 and TRBJ2-1; a possible D gene is TRBD1 (5 bases). Deletions cut 4 bases from V and 7 bases from J, with 21 bases between. This CDR3 has 16 residues. CDR1 is SGDLS and CDR2 is YYNGEE in the germline V gene. CDR3 DNA sequence: TGTGCCAGCAGCAGACCCAGGGTGGCGTTGGTTAATGAGCAGTTCTTC. Its translation is CASSRPRVALVNEQFF.

The CDR3 DNA sequence: TGTGCCAGCAGTAGGTCAGCGGGAGACTACGAGCAGTACTTC. The encoded protein is CASSRSAGDYEQYF. The chain links TRBV27 to TRBJ2-7, with TRBD2 matching over 8 bases. The CDR3 totals 14 residues. Germline CDR1 MNHEY, CDR2 SMNVEV (reference sequence). The J segment lost 3 bases and the V segment lost 5 bases, leaving 6 bases of the junction unmatched.

Many counts were recorded for this clone. The chain combines TRBV7-9 with TRBJ1-2, with 8 positions matching TRBD1. After removal of 5 bases from V and 2 bases from J, the junction contained 16 bases not matched to a gene. The germline V gene encodes CDR1 SEHNR and CDR2 FQNEAQ (reference sequence). This CDR3 has 18 amino acids. The CDR3 here is CASSLRGTGLTINYGYTF. CDR3 DNA: TGTGCCAGCAGCCTAAGGGGGACAGGACTTACTATCAACTATGGCTACACCTTC.

V is TRBV9 and J is TRBJ2-1; possible D gene TRBD2, 5 bases. With 0 bases removed from V and 10 bases from J, the gap between germline ends came to 14 bases. Germline V CDR1 and CDR2: SGDLS, YYNGEE. The CDR3 is 14 residues long. CDR3 in amino acids: CASSVATGFGEQFF. CDR3 in DNA: TGTGCCAGCAGCGTAGCTACGGGGTTCGGCGAGCAGTTCTTC.

The chain couples TRBV7-2 to TRBJ2-7, with 10 bases matching TRBD1. The trim removed 10 bases at V and 1 base at J, leaving 10 bases unmatched. Germline V lookup: CDR1 SGHTA, CDR2 FQGNSA. The length of the CDR3 is 15 residues. DNA of the CDR3: TGTGCCACCAGACTACGGACAGGGGGTTCCTACGAGCAGTACTTC. This codes for CATRLRTGGSYEQYF.

Comments on this clone: Other DNA sequences from this sample encode an identical CDR3 as well. The chain links TRBV29-1 to TRBJ2-5; 7 bases align to TRBD1. V dropped 4 bases and J dropped 5; count of bases not matched to a gene: 4. Per germline, CDR1 SQVTM and CDR2 ANQGSEA. This CDR3 is built from 12 residues. The DNA of the CDR3 is TGCAGCGTTGGACAGGGCAGGGAGACCCAGTACTTC. It encodes CSVGQGRETQYF.

V and J are TRBV15 and TRBJ2-1, with 7 positions matching TRBD2. The CDR3 runs 16 residues. Germline V gene lookup returns CDR1 LNHNV and CDR2 YYDKDF (reference sequence). The V gene end was trimmed by 4 bases and the J gene end by 9 bases; junction bases not matched to a gene: 15. CDR3 sequence reads: CATSTTAGGRVREQFF. The CDR3 DNA reads as TGTGCCACCAGCACCACGGCGGGCGGGAGAGTGCGTGAGCAGTTCTTC.

The rearrangement links TRBV19 to TRBJ2-1; maybe TRBD2 (7 bases). The CDR3 is 15 residues long. The V end was cut by 6 bases, the J end by 5 bases, with 17 bases between. Germline values: CDR1 LNHDA, CDR2 SQIVND (reference sequence). Written as DNA, the CDR3 is TGTGCCAGTAGGGGGAGGGGGTTAACCGACAATGAGCAGTTCTTC. This sequence encodes CASRGRGLTDNEQFF.

The V call is TRBV29-1, the J call TRBJ1-5; 7 nucleotides line up with TRBD1. CDR1 SQVTM and CDR2 ANQGSEA come from the germline V gene. V shed 4 bases and J 4 bases; nucleotides not matched to a gene: 7. CDR3 length: 14 residues. CDR3 residues: CSVATGVRNQPQHF. In nucleotides, the CDR3 is TGCAGCGTTGCTACAGGGGTAAGGAATCAGCCCCAGCATTTT. The full variable domain, rest sourced from reference TRBV29-1 and TRBJ1-5, is SAVISQKPSRDICQRGTSLTIQCQVDSQVTMMFWYRQQPGQSLTLIATANQGSEATYESGFVIDKFPISRPNLTFSTLTVSNMSPEDSSIYLCSVATGVRNQPQHFGDGTRLSIL.

J is TRBJ2-5 and V is TRBV11-1; 7 nucleotides agree with TRBD1. The junction had 12 bases not matched to a gene; V was cut back by 5 bases and J by 9 bases. Germline V CDR1 and CDR2: SGHAT, FQDESV (reference sequence). The CDR3 consists of 14 residues. The CDR3 region is CASSTETDRAAQYF. The CDR3 DNA follows: TGTGCCAGCAGCACCGAAACAGACAGGGCTGCCCAGTACTTC.

The V gene is TRBV28, the J gene TRBJ1-5; D not resolved. V shed 3 bases and J shed 4 bases, with 10 bases lying between them. The germline V gene encodes CDR1 MDHEN and CDR2 SYDVKM. CDR3 length: 14 amino acids. The CDR3 bases are TGTGCCAGCAGTTTCTGGAGCTTTAATCAGCCCCAGCATTTT. Its translation: CASSFWSFNQPQHF.

The chain carries TRBV7-3 and TRBJ2-1; 12 nucleotides agree with TRBD2. Per germline, CDR1 SGHTA and CDR2 FQGTGA. Trimming removed 2 bases from V and 4 bases from J; junction bases left unmatched: 6. The CDR3 spans 17 residues. CDR3 coding DNA: TGTGCCAGCAGCTTACGTCCTCTAGCGGGAGGGTACAATGAGCAGTTCTTC. This encodes CASSLRPLAGGYNEQFF.

This clone showed up just once. The chain joins TRBV28 to TRBJ1-1; TRBD1 matches 9 bases. The CDR3 is 15 residues long. In germline, CDR1 is MDHEN, CDR2 SYDVKM. Trimming cost V 10 bases and J 6 bases; bases outside gene matches: 15. The CDR3 reads CAITPGGQGVPEAFF. The CDR3 DNA reads TGTGCCATCACCCCCGGGGGACAGGGTGTCCCTGAAGCTTTCTTT.

V is TRBV9 and J is TRBJ2-5; a possible D gene is TRBD1 (6 bases). From germline, CDR1 is SGDLS and CDR2 YYNGEE. CDR3 length: 14 residues. Trimming took off 4 bases at V and 4 bases at J, with 14 bases between the two ends. CDR3 coding DNA: TGTGCCAGCAGCCCCAGGGGCTCGGGAGAGACCCAGTACTTC. It codes for CASSPRGSGETQYF.

The chain couples TRBV24-1 to TRBJ2-1; a possible D gene is TRBD1 (6 bases). The CDR3 has 15 amino acids. V dropped 4 bases and J dropped 8 bases, with 17 bases sitting between them. Germline values: CDR1 KGHDR, CDR2 SFDVKD. CDR3 sequence: CATSEPDSGLHEQFF. CDR3 bases: TGTGCCACCAGTGAGCCGGACAGCGGACTGCATGAGCAGTTCTTC.

J is TRBJ1-1 and V is TRBV18; tentatively, D is TRBD1 (5 bases). Per the germline V gene, CDR1 is KGHSH and CDR2 is LQKENI. The CDR3 contains 13 residues. V lost 5 bases, J lost 1 base, and 8 bases lay in between. CDR3 sequence reads: CASSNGQNTEAFF. CDR3 nucleotide sequence: TGTGCCAGCTCAAATGGACAGAACACTGAAGCTTTCTTT.

This chain uses TRBV19 with TRBJ2-1; TRBD2 matches at 13 bases. With V trimmed by 6 bases and J by 0 bases, 5 bases remained unmatched. Germline CDR1 LNHDA, CDR2 SQIVND (reference sequence). This CDR3 region has 17 residues. The chain's CDR3 is CASRGLAGDVSYNEQFF. For the CDR3, the DNA is TGTGCCAGTAGAGGACTAGCGGGAGACGTCTCCTACAATGAGCAGTTCTTC.

This clone was observed a few times. The J gene is TRBJ2-7, the V gene TRBV6-5; the D gene is possibly TRBD2 (5 bases). CDR1 and CDR2 (germline): MNHEY, SVGAGI. V was trimmed by 6 bases and J by 6 bases, leaving 18 bases between them. The CDR3 covers 14 residues. Written as DNA, the CDR3 is TGTGCCAGCAGCCTCAGCGGTCTAAACGGCGAGCAGTACTTC. It yields the protein CASSLSGLNGEQYF.